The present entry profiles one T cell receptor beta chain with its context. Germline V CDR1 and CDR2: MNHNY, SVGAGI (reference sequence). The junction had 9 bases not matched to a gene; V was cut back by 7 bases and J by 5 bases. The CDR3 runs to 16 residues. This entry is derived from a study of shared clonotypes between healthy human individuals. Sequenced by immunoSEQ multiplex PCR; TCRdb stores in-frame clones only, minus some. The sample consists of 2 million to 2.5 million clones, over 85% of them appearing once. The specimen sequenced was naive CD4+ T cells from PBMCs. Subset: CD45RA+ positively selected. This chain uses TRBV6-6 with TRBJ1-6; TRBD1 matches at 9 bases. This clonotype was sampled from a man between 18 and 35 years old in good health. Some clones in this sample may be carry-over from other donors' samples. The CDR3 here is CASTNRDRDNNSPLHF. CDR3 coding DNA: TGTGCCAGCACTAACCGGGACAGGGATAATAATTCACCCCTCCACTTT.